A single sample is the source of the 24 T cell receptor beta chains below, sequenced in a study of cytomegalovirus exposure and HLA in healthy donors. The primer mix had 60 Vbeta and 13 Jbeta primers. Sequencing used immunoSEQ multiplex PCR; TCRdb keeps in-frame clones, though not all of them. The sample consists of about 150,000 clones, around 68% of them appearing once. The sequenced sample consisted of PBMCs. These receptors all stem from a man in his thirties or forties in good health and CMV-seropositive.

In this sample, this clone turned up a few times. The chain is built from TRBV28 and TRBJ2-5; D ambiguous. The J call may be mistaken, given a closer DNA end match to TRBJ2-7. The CDR3 is 12 amino acids. CDR1 MDHEN and CDR2 SYDVKM come from the germline V gene. The CDR3 sequence: CASSLPDYEQYF. CDR3 coding DNA: TGTGCCAGCAGTTTGCCTGACTACGAGCAGTACTTC.

The gene calls are TRBV6-5 and TRBJ2-1, with a tentative D call TRBD1 (5 bases). The germline V gene encodes CDR1 MNHEY and CDR2 SVGAGI. The CDR3 has 13 residues. V was shortened by 2 bases and J by 9 bases, with 11 bases between the two germline ends. CDR3 region: CASSYLGRSEQFF. CDR3 DNA: TGTGCCAGCAGTTACCTGGGGCGGAGTGAGCAGTTCTTC.

CDR3: CASSLLGVSDTQYF. The DNA for the CDR3 is TGTGCCAGCAGTCTCCTGGGAGTATCAGATACGCAGTATTTT. This sequence joins TRBV9 and TRBJ2-3; perhaps TRBD2 as D (5 bases). The CDR3 sequence is 14 residues long. Trimming shortened V by 5 bases and J by 4 bases, and 14 bases separated the two germline ends. Germline V gene data show CDR1 as SGDLS and CDR2 as YYNGEE.

The V gene is TRBV5-4, the J gene TRBJ2-6; unclear D gene. The CDR3 extends over 16 amino acids. V lost 0 bases, J lost 8 bases, and 15 bases lay in between. Per germline, CDR1 SGHNT and CDR2 YYREEE (reference sequence). CDR3 coding DNA: TGTGCCAGCAGCTTGGAATCTAGGTGGTCCCCCAACGTCCTGACTTTC. Its translation: CASSLESRWSPNVLTF.

The gene calls are TRBV9 and TRBJ2-5; D not certain. Looked up from germline, CDR1 is SGDLS and CDR2 is YYNGEE. This CDR3 contains 15 residues. Trimming cost V 0 bases and J 2 bases, with 11 bases left between them. The CDR3 region is CASSVAPNAQETQYF. The DNA of the CDR3 is TGTGCCAGCAGCGTAGCTCCTAACGCGCAAGAGACCCAGTACTTC.

V gene TRBV30 combines with J gene TRBJ2-7; the match to TRBD2 covers 8 bases. Per germline, CDR1 GTSNPN and CDR2 SVGIG (reference sequence). V shed 2 bases and J 6 bases; nucleotides not matched to a gene: 6. The CDR3 contains 13 residues. CDR3 coding DNA: TGTGCCTGGAGTAGACTAGCGCTCCCCGAGCAGTACTTC. It translates to CAWSRLALPEQYF.

This clone has more than one count but fewer than ten. The chain has TRBV28 and TRBJ2-1; tentative D call: TRBD2 (5 bases). CDR3 size: 14 residues. Germline lookup yields CDR1 MDHEN and CDR2 SYDVKM. Trimming stripped 6 bases from V and 10 bases from J, with 19 bases between. CDR3 sequence reads: CASSPPSTRSEQFF. The CDR3 DNA follows: TGTGCCAGCAGCCCCCCGAGTACTAGAAGCGAGCAGTTCTTC.

The chain recombines TRBV9 with TRBJ2-7; TRBD2 matches 7 bases. The J segment lost 3 bases and the V segment lost 5 bases, leaving 5 bases of the junction unmatched. The CDR3 is made up of 13 amino acids. The germline gives CDR1 SGDLS, CDR2 YYNGEE. The CDR3 region has the DNA TGTGCCAGCAGTGCGGGAGAAGTCTACGAGCAGTACTTC. As protein: CASSAGEVYEQYF.

The gene calls are TRBV28 and TRBJ2-5, with D perhaps TRBD2 (6 bases). The CDR3 has 13 amino acids. V was trimmed by 6 bases and J by 4 bases, leaving 12 bases between them. Germline loops: CDR1 MDHEN, CDR2 SYDVKM. The chain's CDR3 is CASSSVGGETQYF. For the CDR3, the DNA is TGTGCCAGCAGCTCCGTCGGGGGAGAGACCCAGTACTTC.

The sample holds a few counts of this clone. The chain carries TRBV5-5 and TRBJ2-3; 7 bases agree with TRBD1. V gave up 0 bases and J gave up 5 bases; unmatched junction bases: 3. In germline, CDR1 is SGHKS, CDR2 YYEKEE (reference sequence). This CDR3 has 14 amino acids. CDR3 sequence reads: CASSLGHRGDTQYF. CDR3 nucleotide sequence: TGTGCCAGCAGCTTGGGACACAGGGGAGATACGCAGTATTTT.

V is TRBV2 and J is TRBJ2-5; tentative D call: TRBD1 (7 bases). Deletions cut 4 bases from V and 4 bases from J, with 13 bases between. Germline lookup yields CDR1 SNHLY and CDR2 FYNNEI. The CDR3 totals 14 residues. The CDR3 loop is CASSVRQGGETQYF. In nucleotides, the CDR3 is TGTGCCAGCAGTGTACGGCAGGGGGGAGAGACCCAGTACTTC.

This clone has a handful of counts. This chain joins TRBV6-6 and TRBJ2-5; 10 bases map to TRBD1. The DNA end is a closer match to TRBJ2-7, so the J assignment may be wrong. The germline CDR1 and CDR2 sequences are MNHNY and SVGAGI (reference sequence). The CDR3 spans 15 residues. This CDR3 reads CASSYSRDRGYEQYF. The CDR3 coding sequence is TGTGCCAGCAGTTACTCGCGGGACAGGGGCTACGAGCAGTACTTC.

The chain couples TRBV5-4 to TRBJ2-7, with 7 bases that match TRBD2. The V gene end was trimmed by 0 bases and the J gene end by 0 bases; junction bases not matched to a gene: 3. Germline V CDR1 and CDR2: SGHNT, YYREEE (reference sequence). The CDR3 is 15 amino acids. CDR3 sequence: CASSLDGGSSYEQYF. The CDR3, as DNA: TGTGCCAGCAGCTTGGACGGCGGGAGCTCCTACGAGCAGTACTTC.

The gene calls are TRBV5-1 and TRBJ1-1; D may be TRBD1 (5 bases). CDR1 and CDR2 from the germline V gene are SGHRS and YFSETQ. Trimming stripped 4 bases from V and 1 base from J, with 20 bases between. The CDR3 runs to 17 residues. In DNA, the CDR3 is TGCGCCAGCAGCCCAAGCAACTTTCGAAGGGGGAACACTGAAGCTTTCTTT. It codes for CASSPSNFRRGNTEAFF.

This clone turned up a few times. Written as DNA, the CDR3 is TGTGCCAGCAGCAGGGGACTAGCCTTCTACGAGCAGTACTTC. It is translated as CASSRGLAFYEQYF. The chain employs TRBV7-2 and TRBJ2-7; 9 nucleotides line up with TRBD2. The length of the CDR3 is 14 residues. Germline assignment: CDR1 SGHTA and CDR2 FQGNSA. Losses at the gene ends were 5 bases for V and 3 bases for J; bases not matched to a gene: 5.

This chain joins TRBV6-1 and TRBJ1-3; no reliable D call. Trimming took 7 bases from V and 0 from J, leaving 7 bases between them. From germline, CDR1 is MNHNS and CDR2 SASEGT. The CDR3 consists of 13 residues. CDR3 in amino acids: CASTEYSGNTIYF. CDR3 DNA sequence: TGTGCCAGCACTGAGTACTCTGGAAACACCATATATTTT.

The chain uses TRBV11-2 and TRBJ2-1; 7 nucleotides agree with TRBD1. Trimming cost V 2 bases and J 2 bases; bases outside gene matches: 3. Germline-derived CDR1 and CDR2 are SGHAT and FQNNGV. The CDR3 covers 15 residues. The CDR3 reads CASSLTGDPYNEQFF. Here the CDR3 DNA reads TGTGCCAGCAGCTTAACAGGGGACCCCTACAATGAGCAGTTCTTC.

This chain links TRBV15 with TRBJ2-1; 9 bases align to TRBD1. Germline CDR1 LNHNV, CDR2 YYDKDF (reference sequence). The junction had 1 base not matched to a gene; V was cut back by 1 base and J by 3 bases. The CDR3 is 15 residues long. CDR3 DNA sequence: TGTGCCACCAGCAGAGGGACAGGGGTCTACAATGAGCAGTTCTTC. It codes for CATSRGTGVYNEQFF.

The CDR3 DNA reads as TGCGCCAGCAGCCGAGAAGGGGCGTACAGCAATCAGCCCCAGCATTTT. Amino acid sequence: CASSREGAYSNQPQHF. V gene TRBV4-1 combines with J gene TRBJ1-5; D perhaps matches TRBD1 (5 bases). This CDR3 has 16 residues. Trimming left V 4 bases short and J 1 base short, with 14 bases between. Germline V gives CDR1 MGHRA, CDR2 YSYEKL.

This rearrangement joins TRBV29-1 to TRBJ1-2; D call uncertain. The CDR3 is 11 residues long. Germline V gives CDR1 SQVTM, CDR2 ANQGSEA. Between the trimmed V and J ends, which lost 6 bases and 7 bases, there was a span of 12 bases. CDR3 sequence reads: CSVTGGGGYTF. In DNA, the CDR3 is TGCAGCGTCACTGGCGGAGGTGGCTACACCTTC.

This chain uses TRBV2 with TRBJ2-5; 14 positions match TRBD2. V trimming: 6 bases; J trimming: 5 bases; junction bases outside the gene matches: 5. In germline, CDR1 is SNHLY, CDR2 FYNNEI. CDR3 length equals 15 residues. The CDR3 loop reads CASRGGLAGVETQYF. For the CDR3, the DNA is TGTGCCAGCAGGGGGGGACTAGCGGGAGTCGAGACCCAGTACTTC.

This clone was counted once. V usage is TRBV30 and J usage is TRBJ1-3; maybe TRBD1 (5 bases). In germline, CDR1 is GTSNPN, CDR2 SVGIG (reference sequence). CDR3 size: 13 residues. With 5 bases removed from V and 3 bases from J, the gap between germline ends came to 11 bases. Written as DNA, the CDR3 is TGTGCCTGGGCGGCAGGGATTGGAAACACCATATATTTT. Translation gives CAWAAGIGNTIYF.

The chain recombines TRBV5-6 with TRBJ1-2, with D possibly TRBD1 on 5 matching bases. The CDR3 totals 13 residues. V lost 2 bases and J 8 bases, leaving 13 bases between the germline ends. The germline CDR1 and CDR2 sequences are SGHDT and YYEEEE. DNA of the CDR3: TGTGCCAGCAGCTTACCGGGGGTAATAGGCTACACCTTC. This translates into CASSLPGVIGYTF. Drawing the rest from reference TRBV5-6 and TRBJ1-2, the complete variable domain is DAGVTQSPTHLIKTRGQQVTLRCSPKSGHDTVSWYQQALGQGPQFIFQYYEEEERQRGNFPDRFSGHQFPNYSSELNVNALLLGDSALYLCASSLPGVIGYTFGSGTRLTVV.

The V gene is TRBV29-1, the J gene TRBJ2-7; the D gene is possibly TRBD2 (6 bases). The CDR3 is 12 residues long. The ends were cut back, 7 bases at V and 4 bases at J, with 14 bases in the middle. Per the germline V gene, CDR1 is SQVTM and CDR2 is ANQGSEA. The CDR3 here is CSALGGRYEQYF. CDR3 nucleotides: TGCAGCGCCCTCGGGGGACGGTACGAGCAGTACTTC.